This record concerns one TCR beta chain sequence. Its target is not known. Some clones are missing from TCRdb's copy, which holds only in-frame ones; the method was immunoSEQ multiplex PCR. This repertoire shows more than 7,000 clones, roughly 90% found once; its top ten account for about 10%. The sample belongs to a study of OX40 agonist ivuxolimab in advanced cancers. On the study more broadly: Patients' therapy was ivuxolimab, an antibody that acts as an agonist of OX40 (CD134). Study results and caveats: The study found that CD8+ T cells averaged more expanded clones than CD4+.

This CDR3 spans 15 amino acids. V lost 0 bases to trimming and J lost 4 bases, with 10 bases between them. Germline-derived CDR1 and CDR2 are PRHDT and FYEKMQ (reference sequence). The source material was CD4+ or CD8+ T cells sorted from blood, sampled in a trial of the OX40 agonist ivuxolimab. The genes are TRBV13 and TRBJ2-1, with a weak D call TRBD2 (6 bases). The sequence derives from an adult with an advanced solid tumor such as melanoma, head and neck, liver or kidney cancer. The CDR3 nucleotides read TGTGCCAGCAGCTTAGGCGGGCGGGGATACAATGAGCAGTTCTTC. It specifies CASSLGGRGYNEQFF.